This T cell receptor (beta chain) was profiled in a study of spatial heterogeneity in lung cancer. This clonotype was counted many times. Noted time point: sample taken at primary tumor resection. The input material, whole RNA from tumor, nontumor lung or frozen PBMC, was sequenced unsorted. The J segment lost 1 base and the V segment lost 5 bases, leaving 9 bases of the junction unmatched. CDR1 and CDR2 (germline): SGHAT, FQNNGV. There are 16 residues in the CDR3. TCRdb redid the calling of the 5' RACE reads with MiXCR, one entry per CDR3 protein. Here the sample spans 45,000 to 55,000 distinct CDR3 sequences, approximately 5% being singletons.

This receptor was obtained from a male donor with early-stage non-small cell lung cancer. The sample consisted of PBMCs, taken at surgery. The chain has TRBV11-2 and TRBJ2-5; TRBD2 matches 8 bases. Here the CDR3 DNA reads TGTGCCAGCAGCCAGGGTAGCGGGACCCTCCAAGAGACCCAGTACTTC. This translates into CASSQGSGTLQETQYF.